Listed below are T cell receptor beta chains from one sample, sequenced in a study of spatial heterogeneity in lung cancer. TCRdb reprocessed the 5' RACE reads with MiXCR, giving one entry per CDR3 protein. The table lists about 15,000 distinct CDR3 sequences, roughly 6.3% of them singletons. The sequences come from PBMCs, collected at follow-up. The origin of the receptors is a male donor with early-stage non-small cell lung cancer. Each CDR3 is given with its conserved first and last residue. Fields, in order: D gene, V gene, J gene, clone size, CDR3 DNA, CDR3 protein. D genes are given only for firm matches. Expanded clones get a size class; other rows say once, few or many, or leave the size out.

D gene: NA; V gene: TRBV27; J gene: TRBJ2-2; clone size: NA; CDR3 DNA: TGTGCCAGCAACGTTGGAGGGTCGGGCACCGGGGAGCTGTTTTTT; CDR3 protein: CASNVGGSGTGELFF
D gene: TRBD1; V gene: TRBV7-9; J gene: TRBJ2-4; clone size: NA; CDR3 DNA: TGTGCCAGCAGCTTGGGGACAGGCCCTAAAAACATTCAGTACTTC; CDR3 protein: CASSLGTGPKNIQYF
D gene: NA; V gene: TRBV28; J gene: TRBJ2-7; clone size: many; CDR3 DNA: TGTGCCAGCAGTTTATGGGGTAGGCCTCCGGCGGGCTACGAGCAGTACTTC; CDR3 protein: CASSLWGRPPAGYEQYF
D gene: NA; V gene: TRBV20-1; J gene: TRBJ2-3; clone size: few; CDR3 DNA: TGCAGTGCTAGAGCAGGGGCCCCCACAGATACGCAGTATTTT; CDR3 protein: CSARAGAPTDTQYF
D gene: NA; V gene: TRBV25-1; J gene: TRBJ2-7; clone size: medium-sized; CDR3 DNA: TGTGCCAGCAGTCAAACCGGGAGCATCTACGAGCAGTACTTC; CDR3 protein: CASSQTGSIYEQYF
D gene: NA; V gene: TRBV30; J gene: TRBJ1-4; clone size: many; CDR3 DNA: TGTGCCTGGAGTCCTACCCTAGGGGGTGAAAAACTGTTTTTT; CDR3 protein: CAWSPTLGGEKLFF
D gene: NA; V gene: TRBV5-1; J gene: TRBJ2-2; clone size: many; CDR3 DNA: TGCGCCAGCAGCTTGGACAGTAGTCGCGCCGGGGAGCTGTTTTTT; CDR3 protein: CASSLDSSRAGELFF
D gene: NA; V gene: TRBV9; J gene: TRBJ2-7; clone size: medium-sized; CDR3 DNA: TGTGCCAGCAGCCCCCCTGCCCCTTACGAGCAGTACTTC; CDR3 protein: CASSPPAPYEQYF
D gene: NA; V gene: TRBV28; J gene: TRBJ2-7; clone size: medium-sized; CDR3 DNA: TGTGCCAGCAGTCCGCGGACAGTGAACGGGCAGTACTTC; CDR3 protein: CASSPRTVNGQYF
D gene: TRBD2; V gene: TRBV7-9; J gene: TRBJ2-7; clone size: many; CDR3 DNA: TGTGCCAGCAGCCCTAGCGGGAGCTCCTACGAGCAGTACTTC; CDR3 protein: CASSPSGSSYEQYF
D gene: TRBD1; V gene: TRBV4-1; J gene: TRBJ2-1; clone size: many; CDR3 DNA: TGCGCCAGCAGCCCCCGGGACAGGGGGGGCAATGAGCAGTTCTTC; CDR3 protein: CASSPRDRGGNEQFF
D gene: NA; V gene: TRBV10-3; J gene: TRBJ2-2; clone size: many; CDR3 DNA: TGTGCCATCTCCAGGGATATGAACACCGGGGAGCTGTTTTTT; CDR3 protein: CAISRDMNTGELFF
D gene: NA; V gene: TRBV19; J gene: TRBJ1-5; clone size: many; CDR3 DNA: TGTGCCAGTAGTATGTCCTTGTCAGTGGGCCACAATCAGCCCCAGCATTTT; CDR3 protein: CASSMSLSVGHNQPQHF
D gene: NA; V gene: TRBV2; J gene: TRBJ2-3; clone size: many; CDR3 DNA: TGTGCCAGCAGTCGACAGGGCACAGATACGCAGTATTTT; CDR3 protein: CASSRQGTDTQYF
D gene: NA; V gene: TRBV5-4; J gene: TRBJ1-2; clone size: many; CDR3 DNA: TGTGCCAGCAGCTTGGGACGGACCAATTATGGCTACACCTTC; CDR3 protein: CASSLGRTNYGYTF
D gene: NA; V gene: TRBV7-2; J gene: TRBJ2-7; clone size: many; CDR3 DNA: TGTGCCAGCAGCTTAGTACGTGGCTCGGGCTACGAGCAGTACTTC; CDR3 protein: CASSLVRGSGYEQYF
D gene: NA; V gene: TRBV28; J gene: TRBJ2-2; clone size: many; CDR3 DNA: TGTGCCAGCAGTCCCTCGGTGGGACAGAACACCGGGGAGCTGTTTTTT; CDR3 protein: CASSPSVGQNTGELFF
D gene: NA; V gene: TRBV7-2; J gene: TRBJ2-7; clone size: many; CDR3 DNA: TGTGCCAGCAGCTCGAGGGGCTCCTACGAGCAGTACTTC; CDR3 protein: CASSSRGSYEQYF
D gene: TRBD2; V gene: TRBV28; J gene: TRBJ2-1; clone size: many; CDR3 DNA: TGTGCCAGCAGTTTCAGTCTAGCGGGGATCAATGAGCAGTTCTTC; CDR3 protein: CASSFSLAGINEQFF
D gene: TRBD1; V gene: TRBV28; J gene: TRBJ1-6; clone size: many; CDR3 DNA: TGTGCCAGCAGGACCTACAGGGGCCGGGTTTCACCCCTCCACTTT; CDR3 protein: CASRTYRGRVSPLHF
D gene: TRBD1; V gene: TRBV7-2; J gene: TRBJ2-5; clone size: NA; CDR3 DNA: TGTGCCAGCAGCTTAGCCACAGGGGGCGGAGAGACCCAGTACTTC; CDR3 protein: CASSLATGGGETQYF
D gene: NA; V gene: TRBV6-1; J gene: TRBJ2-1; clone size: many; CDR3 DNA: TGTGCCAGCAGTGAATTAGTAGGACGCGCCGAGCACAATGAGCAGTTCTTC; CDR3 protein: CASSELVGRAEHNEQFF
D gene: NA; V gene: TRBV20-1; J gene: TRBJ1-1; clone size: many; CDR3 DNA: TGCAGTCCCACCCAGGGGTCGGGCACTGAAGCTTTCTTT; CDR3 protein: CSPTQGSGTEAFF
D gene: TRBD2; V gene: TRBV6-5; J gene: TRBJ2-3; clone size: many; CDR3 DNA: TGTGCCAGCAGTTACTCGTCCCCTAGCGGGGCAGATACGCAGTATTTT; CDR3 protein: CASSYSSPSGADTQYF
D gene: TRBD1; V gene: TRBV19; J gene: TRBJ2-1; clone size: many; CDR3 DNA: TGTGCCAGTACCACGACAGGGAATGAGCAGTTCTTC; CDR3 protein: CASTTTGNEQFF
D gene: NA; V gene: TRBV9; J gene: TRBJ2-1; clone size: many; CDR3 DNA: TGTGCCAGCACCACGCGTCCGGGCTACAATGAGCAGTTCTTC; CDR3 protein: CASTTRPGYNEQFF
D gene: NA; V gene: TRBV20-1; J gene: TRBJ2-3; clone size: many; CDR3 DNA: TGCAGTGCTGCGCGCCAGCTAGGAGGGGGCCCAGATACGCAGTATTTT; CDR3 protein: CSAARQLGGGPDTQYF
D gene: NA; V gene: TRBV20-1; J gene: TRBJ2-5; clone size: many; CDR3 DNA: TGCAGTGCTTGGGACACGGGAAGGTGGACCCAGTACTTC; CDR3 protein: CSAWDTGRWTQYF
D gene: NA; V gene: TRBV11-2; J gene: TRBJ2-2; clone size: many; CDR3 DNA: TGTGCCAGCAGCCTCACACCGGACTCCACCGGGGAGCTGTTTTTT; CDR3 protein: CASSLTPDSTGELFF
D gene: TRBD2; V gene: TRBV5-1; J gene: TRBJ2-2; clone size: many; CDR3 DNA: TGCGCCAGCAGCTTCTCTAGCGGAACCGGGGAGCTGTTTTTT; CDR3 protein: CASSFSSGTGELFF
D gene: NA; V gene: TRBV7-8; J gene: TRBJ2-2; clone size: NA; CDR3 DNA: TGTGCCAGCAGCTCCGGGCCTGTGAACGGGGAGCTGTTTTTT; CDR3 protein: CASSSGPVNGELFF
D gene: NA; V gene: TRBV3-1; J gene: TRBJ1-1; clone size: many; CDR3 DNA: TGTGCCAGCAGCCAAGTAGGCGAGAACACTGAAGCTTTCTTT; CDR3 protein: CASSQVGENTEAFF
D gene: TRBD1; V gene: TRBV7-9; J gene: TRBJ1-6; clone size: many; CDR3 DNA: TGTGCCAGCGGGCATGGGACAGGCAATTCACCCCTCCACTTT; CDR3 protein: CASGHGTGNSPLHF
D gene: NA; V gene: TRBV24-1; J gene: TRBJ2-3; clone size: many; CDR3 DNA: TGTGCCACCAGTGCCCGTGCGACAGATACGCAGTATTTT; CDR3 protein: CATSARATDTQYF
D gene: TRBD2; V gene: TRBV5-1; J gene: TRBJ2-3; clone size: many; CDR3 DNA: TGCGCCAGCAGCTTGCGGGGTAGCGGGAGATGGAGGAGCACAGATACGCAGTATTTT; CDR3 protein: CASSLRGSGRWRSTDTQYF
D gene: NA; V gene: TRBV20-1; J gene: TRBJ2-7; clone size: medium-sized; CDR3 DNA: TGCAGTGCTAGAGATATCGGGCGCTCCTACGAGCAGTACTTC; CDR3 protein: CSARDIGRSYEQYF
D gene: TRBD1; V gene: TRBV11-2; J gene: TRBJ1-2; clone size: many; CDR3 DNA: TGTGCCAGCAGCTTAGATCCCACAGGGGGCAACTATGGCTACACCTTC; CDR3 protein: CASSLDPTGGNYGYTF
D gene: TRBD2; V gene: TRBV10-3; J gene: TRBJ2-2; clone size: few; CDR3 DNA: TGTGCCATCAGAGCGGCAGCCGGGACTAGCGGGAGAAAGAACACCGGGGAGCTGTTTTTT; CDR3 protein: CAIRAAAGTSGRKNTGELFF
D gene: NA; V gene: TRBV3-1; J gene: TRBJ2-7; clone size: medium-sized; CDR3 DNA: TGTGCCAGCAGCCCCTCCACGTCCTACGAGCAGTACTTC; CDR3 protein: CASSPSTSYEQYF
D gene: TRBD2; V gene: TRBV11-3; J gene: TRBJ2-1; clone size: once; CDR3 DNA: TGTGCCAGCAGCTTAGAGAGCGGGAGATCCTACAATGAGCAGTTCTTC; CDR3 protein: CASSLESGRSYNEQFF
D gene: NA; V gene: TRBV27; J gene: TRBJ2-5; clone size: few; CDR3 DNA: TGTGCCAGCAGTTTAACTGGCAATTCAGAGACCCAGTACTTC; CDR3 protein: CASSLTGNSETQYF
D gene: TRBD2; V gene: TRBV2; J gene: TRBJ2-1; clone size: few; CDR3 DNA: TGTGCCACCTCACCCGTGATAGCGGGAGACTCCTACAATGAGCAGTTCTTC; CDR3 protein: CATSPVIAGDSYNEQFF
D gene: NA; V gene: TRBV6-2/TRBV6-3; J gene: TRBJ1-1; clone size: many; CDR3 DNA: TGTGCCAGCCGTGCGGGGGGCAGAATCGTGGACACTGAAGCTTTCTTT; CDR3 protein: CASRAGGRIVDTEAFF
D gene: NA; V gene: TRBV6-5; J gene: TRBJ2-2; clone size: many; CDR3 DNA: TGTGCCAGCAGGCTGTACCCGTCGGGCGGGGAGCTGTTTTTT; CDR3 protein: CASRLYPSGGELFF
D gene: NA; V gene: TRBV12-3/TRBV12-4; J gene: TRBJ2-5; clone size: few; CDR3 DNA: TGTGCCAGCAGCCTTCGAGGAAGCCAAGAGACCCAGTACTTC; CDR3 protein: CASSLRGSQETQYF
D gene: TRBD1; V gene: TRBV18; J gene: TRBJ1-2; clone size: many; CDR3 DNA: TGTGCCAGCTCACGCACTGGAGGGGGCGCGCATGGCTACACCTTC; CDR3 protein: CASSRTGGGAHGYTF
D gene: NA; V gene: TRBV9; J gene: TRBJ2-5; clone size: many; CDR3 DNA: TGTGCCAGCAGCCCATGGGATGCGACTGCGACCCAGTACTTC; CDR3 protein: CASSPWDATATQYF
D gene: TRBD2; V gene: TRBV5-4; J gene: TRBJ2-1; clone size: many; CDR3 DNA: TGTGCCAGCACCTTCGGACTAGCGGGCTACAATGAGCAGTTCTTC; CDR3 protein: CASTFGLAGYNEQFF
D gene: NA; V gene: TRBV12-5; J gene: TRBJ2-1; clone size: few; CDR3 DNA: TGTGCTAGTGGCCAGGGTGAGTTCGGGGAGCAGTTCTTC; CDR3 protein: CASGQGEFGEQFF
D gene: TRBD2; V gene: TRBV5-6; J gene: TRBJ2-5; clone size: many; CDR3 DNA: TGTGCCAGCAGCCTTAGCGGGAGGAGGGGAGAGACCCAGTACTTC; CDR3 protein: CASSLSGRRGETQYF
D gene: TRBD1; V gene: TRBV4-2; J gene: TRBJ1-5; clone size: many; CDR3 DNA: TGTGCCAGCAGCCCCGGGACAGTACGCCCTCTTTATAGCAATCAGCCCCAGCATTTT; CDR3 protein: CASSPGTVRPLYSNQPQHF
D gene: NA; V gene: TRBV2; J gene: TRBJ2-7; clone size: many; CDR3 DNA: TGTGCCAGCACCCCCGGGACTCCCGATTACGAGCAGTACTTC; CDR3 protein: CASTPGTPDYEQYF
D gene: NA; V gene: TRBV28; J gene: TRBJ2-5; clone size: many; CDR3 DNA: TGTGCCAGCAGCCCCCCCACAGCGCAAGAGACCCAGTACTTC; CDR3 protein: CASSPPTAQETQYF
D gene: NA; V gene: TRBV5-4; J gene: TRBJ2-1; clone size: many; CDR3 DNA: TGTGCCAGCTCCGCCGGGCCACAAAAGGGACCCGAGCAGTTCTTC; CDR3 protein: CASSAGPQKGPEQFF
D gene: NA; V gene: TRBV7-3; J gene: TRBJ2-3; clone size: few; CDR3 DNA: TGTGCCAGCAGCCCCCGTGGGTGGGATACGCAGTATTTT; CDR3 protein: CASSPRGWDTQYF
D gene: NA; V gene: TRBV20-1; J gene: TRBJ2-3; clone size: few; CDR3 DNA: TGCAGTCCTGGGCAAGGGGGTGATACGCAGTATTTT; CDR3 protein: CSPGQGGDTQYF
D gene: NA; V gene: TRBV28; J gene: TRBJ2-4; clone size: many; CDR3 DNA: TGTGCCAGCAGTTTGGCAACCACCAAAGAGATTCAGTACTTC; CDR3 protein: CASSLATTKEIQYF